This is a list of T cell receptor beta chains from one sample in a study of blood T cell repertoires in COVID-19. TCRdb's table, derived via immunoSEQ multiplex PCR, lists solely in-frame clones and lacks some. The table has about 240,000 clones, around four fifths seen once. Sample: peripheral blood. Receptors originate from a woman aged 55 to 70 with active or convalescent COVID-19. CDR3s include the opening cysteine and the closing phenylalanine or tryptophan. D genes are given only for firm matches. Not every row has a clone size; where given, it reads once, few, many or a size class.

V: TRBV30; length: 17; J: TRBJ1-4; size: -; D: TRBD1; DNA: TGTGCCTGGAGTGTCTCGACAGGGTTGGCAACTAATGAAAAACTGTTTTTT; CDR3: CAWSVSTGLATNEKLFF
V: TRBV4-1; length: 15; J: TRBJ1-2; size: -; D: -; DNA: TGCGCCAGCAGCCAAGATGAGACAAGAAACTATGGCTACACCTTC; CDR3: CASSQDETRNYGYTF
V: TRBV5-6; length: 16; J: TRBJ1-6; size: -; D: -; DNA: TGTGCCAGCAGCTTCCTGCCGGGTGACAGACAATCACCCCTCCACTTT; CDR3: CASSFLPGDRQSPLHF
V: TRBV2; length: 13; J: TRBJ1-1; size: -; D: -; DNA: TGTGCCAGCAGTGCAAGAGCCACGGTAGAAGCTTTCTTT; CDR3: CASSARATVEAFF
V: TRBV7-9; length: 14; J: TRBJ1-2; size: -; D: -; DNA: TGTGCCAGCAGCCGACTTGGTCTGCCCGATGGCTACACCTTC; CDR3: CASSRLGLPDGYTF
V: TRBV28; length: 14; J: TRBJ2-7; size: -; D: -; DNA: TGTGCCAGCACCCCAGGGGCTCAGAACTACGAGCAGTACTTC; CDR3: CASTPGAQNYEQYF
V: TRBV3-1/TRBV3-2; length: 16; J: TRBJ2-2; size: few; D: TRBD1; DNA: TGTGCCAGCAGCTACCGGACAGGTGCGAACACCGGGGAGCTGTTTTTT; CDR3: CASSYRTGANTGELFF
V: TRBV28; length: 16; J: TRBJ2-7; size: -; D: TRBD1; DNA: TGTGCCAGCCGACCTCCGGGACAGGGTTTTTCCTACGAGCAGTACTTC; CDR3: CASRPPGQGFSYEQYF
V: TRBV4-2; length: 13; J: TRBJ2-5; size: -; D: -; DNA: TGTGCCAGCAGCGCCGCAGGGGAAGAGACCCAGTACTTC; CDR3: CASSAAGEETQYF
V: TRBV5-5; length: 15; J: TRBJ1-2; size: -; D: -; DNA: TGTGCCAGCAGCTTGCAGAGGACAGCGACGAGCCAGCGTTCCTTC; CDR3: CASSLQRTATSQRSF
V: TRBV27; length: 21; J: TRBJ1-3; size: once; D: TRBD1; DNA: TGTGCCAGCAGTGCGAGCCTTCCGGGACAGGGAGAGATAAGCTCTGGAAACACCATATATTTT; CDR3: CASSASLPGQGEISSGNTIYF
V: TRBV6-2/TRBV6-3; length: 14; J: TRBJ2-7; size: -; D: -; DNA: TGTGCCAGCAGTAAACCACTGGGAGCCTACGAGCAGTACTTC; CDR3: CASSKPLGAYEQYF
V: TRBV15; length: 15; J: TRBJ2-3; size: -; D: -; DNA: TGTGCCACCAGCAGAGAGGGCAGGTTCACAGATACGCAGTATTTT; CDR3: CATSREGRFTDTQYF
V: TRBV5-1; length: 16; J: TRBJ2-3; size: -; D: -; DNA: TGCGCCAGCAGCTTTGGGACTTCCGGGAGAGGAGATACGCAGTATTTT; CDR3: CASSFGTSGRGDTQYF
V: TRBV7-2; length: 15; J: TRBJ2-1; size: -; D: TRBD2; DNA: TGTGCCAGCAGCCCACGGGGGGGCCGTTACAATGAGCAGTTCTTC; CDR3: CASSPRGGRYNEQFF
V: TRBV3-1/TRBV3-2; length: 14; J: TRBJ2-3; size: -; D: -; DNA: TGTGCCAGCAGTTCCGAAAGGCGGGCAGATACGCAGTATTTT; CDR3: CASSSERRADTQYF
V: TRBV29-1; length: 13; J: TRBJ1-1; size: once; D: -; DNA: TGCAGCGTTGCGCGGGTGCTGAACACTGAAGCTTTCTTT; CDR3: CSVARVLNTEAFF
V: TRBV27; length: 16; J: TRBJ2-1; size: -; D: -; DNA: TGTGCCAGCAGTGCCAACTCGGTTCCCCCATACAATGAGCAGTTCTTC; CDR3: CASSANSVPPYNEQFF
V: TRBV11-3; length: 16; J: TRBJ1-4; size: once; D: TRBD1; DNA: TGTGCCAGCAGCTTCCGCTCAGGGGGCGCGGAGGAAAAACTGTTTTTT; CDR3: CASSFRSGGAEEKLFF
V: TRBV12-3/TRBV12-4; length: 13; J: TRBJ1-2; size: -; D: -; DNA: TGTGCCAGCAGTTTAATAGGGAGGAATGGCTACACCTTC; CDR3: CASSLIGRNGYTF
V: TRBV7-9; length: 15; J: TRBJ1-6; size: -; D: -; DNA: TGTGCCAGCAGCCTTGGCCCAGTCTATAATTCACCCCTCCACTTT; CDR3: CASSLGPVYNSPLHF
V: TRBV7-6; length: 16; J: TRBJ1-4; size: -; D: TRBD1; DNA: TGTGCCAGCAGCTCTCCGGGACAGACGGTTGGTGAAAAACTGTTTTTT; CDR3: CASSSPGQTVGEKLFF
V: TRBV19; length: 16; J: TRBJ1-1; size: -; D: TRBD1; DNA: TGTGCCAGTAGTTCTCGGACAGGGGGCGTAAATACTGAAGCTTTCTTT; CDR3: CASSSRTGGVNTEAFF
V: TRBV5-4; length: 16; J: TRBJ2-5; size: -; D: TRBD2; DNA: TGTGCCAGCAGGAAGACTAGCGGGAGGATGGGGGAGACCCAGTACTTC; CDR3: CASRKTSGRMGETQYF
V: TRBV29-1; length: 14; J: TRBJ2-1; size: once; D: TRBD2; DNA: TGCAGCGTTGAGGACCTAGCGGGCGCCAATGAGCAGTTCTTC; CDR3: CSVEDLAGANEQFF